What follows describes a single T cell receptor (beta chain). Its specificity is not known. The sample comes from a study of glioma-infiltrating T cells. Points from the study as a whole: Above-expected tissue-blood divergence occurred in all gliomas, most in low-grade ones. Only very few CDR3 sequences appeared in both tissue and blood.

Using RNA template, CDR3s of TCR alpha and beta were amplified with iRepertoire arm-PCR. Input was roughly 100-450 ng of tissue mRNA or PBMC total RNA. Each CDR3 protein is one row after TCRdb ran MiXCR on the multiplex PCR reads. The repertoire consists of fewer than 200,000 distinct CDR3 sequences, with over 25% occurring once and the leading ten covering 20% to 25%. There are 14 residues in the CDR3. CDR1 is SGHTA, CDR2 FQGNSA, per germline. V lost 5 bases to trimming and J lost 4 bases, with 12 bases between them. Sample: glioma tissue, nonneoplastic brain tissue, or PBMCs (not recorded which). The J gene is TRBJ1-5, the V gene TRBV7-2; D gene ambiguous. The receptor's source is a human donor with low-grade glioma or glioblastoma, undergoing nonglioma brain surgery, or in good health (not recorded which). The DNA of the CDR3 is TGTGCCAGCAGCCCCTACAGTGCTAATCAGCCCCAGCATTTT. It yields the protein CASSPYSANQPQHF.